This is a list of T cell receptor beta chains from one sample in a study of T cells in Graves' hyperthyroidism and ophthalmopathy. TCRdb re-called the multiplex PCR reads with MiXCR, one entry per CDR3 protein. Here the sample spans over 120,000 distinct CDR3 sequences, over 20% being singletons. Sequencing was performed on blood. The receptors stem from a woman between 45 and 65 years old with Graves' hyperthyroidism that later progressed to Graves' ophthalmopathy. Each CDR3 is given without its conserved first and last residue.

TRBJ2-2	TRBV28	ASESGRLAGGPDGELF
TRBJ1-2	TRBV5-1	ASSLGGQGAQGYT
TRBJ2-3	TRBV28	ASSLVPPGTSGRSPDTQY
TRBJ2-5	TRBV7-8	ASSFRPPGSQETQY
TRBJ1-1	TRBV28	ASSSGTDLGKTEAF
TRBJ2-2	TRBV19	ASSSTTGELF
TRBJ1-5	TRBV19	ASSIVIVVTQTPNQPQH
TRBJ2-7	TRBV20-1	SAPEGIRTEQY
TRBJ1-2	TRBV9	ASSVTDRGPVYGYT
TRBJ2-3	TRBV19	ASSRTEGRVDSTDTQY
TRBJ2-2	TRBV5-1	ASSASGKNTGELF
TRBJ2-7	TRBV6-2/TRBV6-3	ASRASGLAIDEQY
TRBJ2-5	TRBV28	ASSSPTQGETQY
TRBJ2-7	TRBV6-1	ASSSPGQGVYEQY
TRBJ2-7	TRBV6-1	ASSYGPGGNEQY
TRBJ1-4	TRBV3-1	ASSHGREGKLF
TRBJ2-2	TRBV15	ATSRDRTPSGELF
TRBJ1-4	TRBV14	ASSQWNGEKLF
TRBJ1-2	TRBV14	ASSPLRPNYGYT
TRBJ2-1	TRBV27	ASSLSRDTYNEQF
TRBJ2-1	TRBV5-6	ASSLPGQGPYNDQF
TRBJ2-2	TRBV7-3	ASSVGPNTGELF
TRBJ2-5	TRBV6-1	ASRSTGWGTQY
TRBJ1-6	TRBV19	ATDTGTTNSPLH
TRBJ1-3	TRBV5-1	ASSSGRDTIY
TRBJ2-3	TRBV28	ASSQGASDTQY
TRBJ1-4	TRBV29-1	SVVGAGSTNEKLF
TRBJ2-4	TRBV10-3	AISESQLAGTKNIQY
TRBJ1-2	TRBV20-1	SARVGTGNYGYT
TRBJ2-5	TRBV28	ASSLWFTGGEQETQY
TRBJ1-3	TRBV2	ASRPQSSGNTIY
TRBJ1-1	TRBV30	AWSGVGTTRTEAF
TRBJ2-1	TRBV6-2/TRBV6-3	ASSSIGDSPWTPSNEQF
TRBJ2-5	TRBV28	ASSLSGAGETQY
TRBJ1-2	TRBV6-5	ASSSSGLPKGGYT
TRBJ1-1	TRBV5-1	ASSLVRGGTEAF
TRBJ1-1	TRBV19	ASRVHEAF
TRBJ2-6	TRBV6-1	ASAKGSSGANVLT
TRBJ2-1	TRBV7-2	ASSSYRGPRGEQF
TRBJ2-4	TRBV2	ASSTELAGAKSIQY
TRBJ2-2	TRBV7-8	ASSQRSRSGGELF
TRBJ2-5	TRBV12-3/TRBV12-4	ASSAKGLVIKTQY
TRBJ1-1	TRBV20-1	EAGQGAPEAF
TRBJ1-6	TRBV28	ASSRPESSYNSPLH
TRBJ2-1	TRBV19	ASSIGLGTPHEQF